Listed here is a single T cell receptor beta chain. This sample is part of a study of T cell changes during pregnancy in multiple sclerosis. Trimming shortened V by 2 bases and J by 3 bases, and 17 bases separated the two germline ends. Germline CDR1 is SGHNT and CDR2 is YYREEE (reference sequence). The CDR3 loop spans 17 amino acids. Measured with immunoSEQ multiplex PCR; TCRdb has only the in-frame clones, and not every one. The sample holds 66,000 or so clones; about 91% are singletons and the top ten take about 5.8%. The sample was CD8+ T cells from peripheral blood mononuclear cells, taken before pregnancy. The sequence was obtained from a female donor with multiple sclerosis, enrolled in a pregnancy study. This rearrangement joins TRBV5-4 to TRBJ2-2, with TRBD2 as a possible D gene (5 bases). As DNA, the CDR3 is TGTGCCAGCAGCTTTGGAGGATACGCCGGGGACACCGGGGAGCTGTTTTTT. Translated: CASSFGGYAGDTGELFF. The whole variable domain, filled in from reference TRBV5-4 and TRBJ2-2, reads ETGVTQSPTHLIKTRGQQVTLRCSSQSGHNTVSWYQQALGQGPQFIFQYYREEENGRGNFPPRFSGLQFPNYSSELNVNALELDDSALYLCASSFGGYAGDTGELFFGEGSRLTVL.